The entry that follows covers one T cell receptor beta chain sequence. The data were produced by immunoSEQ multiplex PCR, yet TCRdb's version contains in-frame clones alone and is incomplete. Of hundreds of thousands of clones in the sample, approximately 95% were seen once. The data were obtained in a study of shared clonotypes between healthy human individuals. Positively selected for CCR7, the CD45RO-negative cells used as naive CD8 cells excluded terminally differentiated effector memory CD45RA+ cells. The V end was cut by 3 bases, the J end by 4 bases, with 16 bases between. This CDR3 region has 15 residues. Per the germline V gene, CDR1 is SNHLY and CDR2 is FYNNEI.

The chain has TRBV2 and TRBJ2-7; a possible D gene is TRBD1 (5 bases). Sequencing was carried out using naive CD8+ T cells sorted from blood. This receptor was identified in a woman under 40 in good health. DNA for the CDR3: TGTGCCAGCAGTGATGGGGCTCCTGCATTTTACGAGCAGTACTTC. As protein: CASSDGAPAFYEQYF.